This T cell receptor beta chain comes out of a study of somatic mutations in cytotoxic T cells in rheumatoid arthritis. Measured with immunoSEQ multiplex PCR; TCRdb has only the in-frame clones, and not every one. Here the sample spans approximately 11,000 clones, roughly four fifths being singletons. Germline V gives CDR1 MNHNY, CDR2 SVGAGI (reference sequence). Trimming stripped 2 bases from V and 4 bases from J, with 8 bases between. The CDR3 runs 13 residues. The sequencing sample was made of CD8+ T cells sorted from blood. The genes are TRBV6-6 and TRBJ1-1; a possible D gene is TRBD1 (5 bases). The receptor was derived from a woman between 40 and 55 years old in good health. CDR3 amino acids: CASSYGRGTEAFF. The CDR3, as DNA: TGTGCCAGCAGTTACGGGAGGGGCACTGAAGCTTTCTTT.